This T cell receptor (beta chain) was sequenced during a study of T cell changes during pregnancy in multiple sclerosis. This CDR3 is 16 amino acids long. The J segment lost 3 bases and the V segment lost 3 bases, leaving 9 bases of the junction unmatched. Germline V gene lookup returns CDR1 WNHNN and CDR2 SYGVQD (reference sequence). Data came from immunoSEQ multiplex PCR; TCRdb stores just in-frame clones and leaves some out. This sample yields tens of thousands of clones, of which roughly 89% are seen a single time; approximately 5% belongs to the top ten. Sequencing used CD8+ T cells from peripheral blood mononuclear cells, obtained in the first trimester of pregnancy. V gene TRBV10-1 combines with J gene TRBJ2-7; 9 bases are a match to TRBD2. This sequence was found in a female donor with multiple sclerosis, enrolled in a pregnancy study. The CDR3 bases are TGCGCCAGCAGTGAATTAGGGACTAGCAGACTCTACGAGCAGTACTTC. Protein: CASSELGTSRLYEQYF.